This passage covers 7 T cell receptor beta chains from one sample sequenced in a study of T cell responses to AZD1222 COVID-19 vaccine. Clones were sequenced by immunoSEQ multiplex PCR, and TCRdb holds only the in-frame ones, with some missing. The sample shows roughly 110,000 clones, roughly 89% of them seen only once. Sequencing used peripheral blood, obtained on day 0 of AZD1222 vaccination. These receptor sequences come from an adult in good health.

This chain uses TRBV7-9 with TRBJ2-1, with D tentatively TRBD2 (6 bases). CDR1 and CDR2 from the germline V gene are SEHNR and FQNEAQ (reference sequence). The CDR3 spans 14 residues. The V end was cut by 5 bases, the J end by 9 bases, with 17 bases between. In DNA form, the CDR3 reads TGTGCCAGCAGCCCACGGACGAGCGGGCGTGAGCAGTTCTTC. It is translated as CASSPRTSGREQFF.

The J gene is TRBJ1-1, the V gene TRBV9; D unclear. CDR3 length equals 14 residues. CDR1 and CDR2 from the germline V gene are SGDLS and YYNGEE. V lost 4 bases and J lost 1, with 11 bases in between. The CDR3 DNA reads TGTGCCAGCAGCCCCCTAACTGCGAACACTGAAGCTTTCTTT. Translation: CASSPLTANTEAFF. Based on the CDR3 plus reference TRBV9 and TRBJ1-1, the full variable domain is DSGVTQTPKHLITATGQRVTLRCSPRSGDLSVYWYQQSLDQGLQFLIQYYNGEERAKGNILERFSAQQFPDLHSELNLSSLELGDSALYFCASSPLTANTEAFFGQGTRLTVV.

J is TRBJ2-3 and V is TRBV24-1; D possibly matches TRBD1 or TRBD2 (5 bases each). Trimming shortened V by 3 bases and J by 3 bases, and 12 bases separated the two germline ends. The germline V gene encodes CDR1 KGHDR and CDR2 SFDVKD. The CDR3 totals 15 residues. The CDR3 loop is CATSDPSGGTDTQYF. The CDR3 bases are TGTGCCACCAGTGATCCAAGTGGGGGTACAGATACGCAGTATTTT.

This sequence joins TRBV7-6 and TRBJ2-1; 10 positions match TRBD2. The J segment lost 6 bases and the V segment lost 2 bases, leaving 4 bases of the junction unmatched. CDR1 is SGHVS and CDR2 is FNYEAQ in the germline V gene. This CDR3 is built from 15 residues. CDR3 sequence (DNA): TGTGCCAGCAGCTTATCGGGACTAGCGCTCAATGAGCAGTTCTTC. Its translation is CASSLSGLALNEQFF.

The chain's CDR3 is CASSFGQVLSGETQYF. The CDR3 nucleotides are TGTGCCAGCAGTTTTGGCCAGGTGCTGTCGGGAGAGACCCAGTACTTC. The chain employs TRBV28 and TRBJ2-5; D gene unclear. V lost 3 bases to trimming and J lost 4 bases, with 18 bases between them. The CDR3 spans 16 residues. CDR1 MDHEN and CDR2 SYDVKM come from the germline V gene.

This clone was picked up one time. The rearrangement joins TRBV30 to TRBJ1-5, with 11 bases identical to TRBD1. The V gene end was trimmed by 2 bases and the J gene end by 6 bases; junction bases not matched to a gene: 6. This CDR3 spans 15 amino acids. Germline V gene data show CDR1 as GTSNPN and CDR2 as SVGIG (reference sequence). In DNA form, the CDR3 reads TGTGCCTGGAGTTTAGGACAGGGGGCCGGTCAGCCCCAGCATTTT. Translating gives CAWSLGQGAGQPQHF.

The V gene is TRBV7-6, the J gene TRBJ2-1; TRBD2 matches 8 bases. The junction had 8 bases not matched to a gene; V was cut back by 5 bases and J by 5 bases. This CDR3 comprises 15 residues. Per germline, CDR1 SGHVS and CDR2 FNYEAQ. CDR3: CASSALTSGNNEQFF. DNA of the CDR3: TGTGCCAGCAGCGCCCTTACTAGCGGCAACAATGAGCAGTTCTTC.